These 2 T cell receptor beta chains originate from one sample sequenced in a study of blood T cell repertoires in COVID-19. This table comes from immunoSEQ multiplex PCR, and its TCRdb copy is limited to in-frame clones, with some not included. The repertoire holds roughly 220,000 clones, with approximately 90% as singletons. The sample taken for sequencing was PBMCs or T cells enriched from blood (not recorded which). These receptor sequences come from a woman aged 40 to 49 with acute COVID-19.

J is TRBJ1-2 and V is TRBV2; D is undetermined. CDR1 and CDR2 (germline): SNHLY, FYNNEI. V gave up 7 bases and J gave up 8 bases, with 8 bases separating them. This CDR3 contains 10 residues. CDR3 region: CASNAEGYTF. The CDR3 DNA reads as TGTGCCAGCAACGCGGAGGGCTACACCTTC.

The chain uses TRBV5-5 and TRBJ1-2, with D perhaps TRBD1 (5 bases). Trimming removed 6 bases from V and 7 bases from J, with 19 bases in between. The CDR3 spans 14 residues. The germline V gene encodes CDR1 SGHKS and CDR2 YYEKEE (reference sequence). Here the CDR3 DNA reads TGTGCCAGCACCCAGGGCTCGGGCTTGGGTGGCTACACCTTC. Translation gives CASTQGSGLGGYTF.